Ten or more counts support the clone carrying this TCR beta chain. Its specificity is not known. Germline-derived CDR1 and CDR2 are MNHEY and SVGEGT. The CDR3 loop spans 13 amino acids. V lost 2 bases to trimming and J lost 4 bases, with 6 bases between them. This entry belongs to a study of CD8 T cells in ankylosing spondylitis. General observations from the study: Reportedly, disease-linked clones are significantly enriched in ankylosing spondylitis patients' matched synovial fluid. Seven to nine highly homologous variants formed a TCR beta motif that appeared characteristic of ankylosing spondylitis blood. Some of these motif variants have turned up before, in reports on reactive arthritis synovial fluid and blood.

Libraries for TCR beta were made by quantitative 5'-RACE with molecular barcodes. TCRdb reprocessed the 5' RACE reads with MiXCR, giving one entry per CDR3 protein. The table has about 510,000 distinct CDR3 sequences, approximately 5.3% seen once; the top ten hold under 4.5%. The sequenced sample consisted of blood, either unsorted or a sorted T cell fraction (not recorded which). The chain combines TRBV6-2 or TRBV6-3 with TRBJ2-1; D ambiguous. This clonotype was obtained from a male donor with ankylosing spondylitis. The CDR3 region is CASSYLIYNEQFF. CDR3 DNA: TGTGCCAGCAGTTACCTGATTTACAATGAGCAGTTCTTC.